This T cell receptor beta chain was found in a study of blood T cell repertoires in COVID-19 (dated by TCRdb to 2019 to 2021). In terms of the full investigation: The collaborator samples originated in the United States, Italy and Spain and spanned the acute and convalescent phases of COVID-19. The prospective study material was composed of cDNA or gDNA derived from T cells, B-cell-depleted T cells, or PBMCs. Deeply sampled blood TCRbeta repertoires from subjects exposed to, actively infected with, or recovered from COVID-19 were included in the dataset. The repertoires were released in a freely available public database meant as a resource for research on the immune response to SARS-CoV-2. The samples were drawn from two sources: the first 160 participants of the ongoing ImmuneRACE study, and fewer than 1,500 subjects contributed by 6 global collaborators. Nearly every sample came with metadata listing a de-identified subject ID, COVID-19 status, age in years and sex. Where available, HLA class I and class II types were obtained from metadata supplied by the sample provider rather than from assay-based typing. Summary of the overall study and its limitations: Clinical and demographic metadata were provided uncurated, with the amount varying by source and participant.

TCRbeta CDR3 regions were amplified from genomic DNA by means of the immunoSEQ Assay, a bias-controlled multiplex PCR. Turning to the authors' computational methods: The number of nucleated cells in each sample was estimated by amplification of reference gene primers within the assay. Sequence reads were collapsed and filtered to measure the absolute abundance of every unique TCRbeta CDR3 rearrangement. Productive Simpson clonality was computed per sample as the square root of Simpson's diversity index over productive rearrangements. In TCRdb, the immuneACCESS table is reduced to in-frame sequences with V and J assigned. These tables do not hold every clone; where another copy was compared, an unresolved V gene accounts for under half, and the others remain unexplained. That table is the source of V, J and clone size, and D and trimming were worked out from the DNA. For this sample there are roughly 180,000 clones; about 82% appear just once. 4.5% to 6.5% of the sample rests with the top ten.

Details on this clone: Its target antigen remains unknown. No much larger clonotype is one base removed from it; base qualities were not supplied.

The germline V gene provides CDR1 SGDLS and CDR2 YYNGEE. At the junction V is shortened by 0 bases and J by 6 bases, with 9 bases in between. Inclusive of the bounding cysteine and phenylalanine, the CDR3 is 14 residues long. The only DNA kept is the CDR3, 42 bases in frame from the first base. Whole blood was collected in K2EDTA tubes by collaborating institutions according to the institutions' own protocols. For TCRbeta analysis, collaborators shipped samples in one of three forms: frozen whole blood, isolated PBMCs, or DNA extracted from either of those sample types. This TCR was sampled from a young woman with acute or convalescent COVID-19. Material for sequencing was peripheral blood. The chain employs TRBV9 and TRBJ2-2, with the D gene not clear enough to name. The CDR3 region reads CASSVDVGAGELFF. The DNA reads as follows: TGTGCCAGCAGCGTAGATGTAGGAGCCGGGGAGCTGTTTTTT.